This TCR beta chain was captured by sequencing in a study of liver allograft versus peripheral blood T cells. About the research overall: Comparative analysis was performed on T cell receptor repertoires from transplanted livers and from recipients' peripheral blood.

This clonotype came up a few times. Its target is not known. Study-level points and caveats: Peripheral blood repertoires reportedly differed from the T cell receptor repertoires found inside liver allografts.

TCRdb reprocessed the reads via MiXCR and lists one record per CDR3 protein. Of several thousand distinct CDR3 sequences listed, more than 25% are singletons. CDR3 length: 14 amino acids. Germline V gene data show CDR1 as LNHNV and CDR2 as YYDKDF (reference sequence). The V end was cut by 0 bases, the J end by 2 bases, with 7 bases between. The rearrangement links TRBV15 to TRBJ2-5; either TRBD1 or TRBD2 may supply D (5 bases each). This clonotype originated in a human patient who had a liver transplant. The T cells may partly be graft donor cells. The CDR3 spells CATSRDWGQETQYF. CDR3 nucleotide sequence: TGTGCCACCAGCAGAGATTGGGGGCAAGAGACCCAGTACTTC.